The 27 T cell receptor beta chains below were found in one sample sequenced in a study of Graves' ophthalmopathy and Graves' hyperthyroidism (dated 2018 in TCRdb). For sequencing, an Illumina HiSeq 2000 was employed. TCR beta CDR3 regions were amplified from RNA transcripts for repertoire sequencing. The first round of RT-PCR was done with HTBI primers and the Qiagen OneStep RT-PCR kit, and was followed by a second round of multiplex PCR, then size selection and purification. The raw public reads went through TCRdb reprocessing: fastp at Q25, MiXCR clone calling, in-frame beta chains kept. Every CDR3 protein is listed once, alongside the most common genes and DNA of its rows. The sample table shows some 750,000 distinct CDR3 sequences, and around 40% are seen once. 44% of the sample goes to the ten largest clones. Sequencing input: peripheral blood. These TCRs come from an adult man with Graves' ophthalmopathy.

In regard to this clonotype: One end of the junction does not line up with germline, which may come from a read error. CDR3 loop: CASSLGGHPIF. CDR3 coding DNA: TGTGCCAGCAGCTTGGGTGGGCATCCGATATTC. V gene TRBV11-2 combines with J gene TRBJ2-7; D gene ambiguous. The CDR3 spans 11 residues. CDR1 and CDR2 (germline): SGHAT, FQNNGV.

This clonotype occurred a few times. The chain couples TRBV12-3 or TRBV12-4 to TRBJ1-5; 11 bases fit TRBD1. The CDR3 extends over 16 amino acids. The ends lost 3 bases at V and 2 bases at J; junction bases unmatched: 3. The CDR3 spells CASSFRTGGGNQPQHF. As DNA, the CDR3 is TGTGCCAGCAGTTTCAGGACAGGGGGCGGCAATCAGCCCCAGCATTTT.

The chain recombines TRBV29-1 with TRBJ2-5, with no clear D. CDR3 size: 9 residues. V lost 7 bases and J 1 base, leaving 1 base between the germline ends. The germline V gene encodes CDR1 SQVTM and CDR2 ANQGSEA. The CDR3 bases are TGCAGCGGCCAAGAGACCCAGTACTTC. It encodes CSGQETQYF.

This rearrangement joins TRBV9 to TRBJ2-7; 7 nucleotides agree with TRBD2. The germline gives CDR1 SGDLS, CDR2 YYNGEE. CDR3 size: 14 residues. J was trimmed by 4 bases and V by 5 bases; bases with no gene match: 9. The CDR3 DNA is TGTGCCAGCAGTTTAAAGGCTAGCGGATACGAGCAGTACTTC. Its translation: CASSLKASGYEQYF.

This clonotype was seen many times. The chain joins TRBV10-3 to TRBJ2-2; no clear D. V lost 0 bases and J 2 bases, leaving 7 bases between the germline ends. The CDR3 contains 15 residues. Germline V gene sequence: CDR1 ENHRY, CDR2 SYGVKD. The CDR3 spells CAISESPINTGELFF. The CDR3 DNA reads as TGTGCCATCAGTGAGTCGCCCATAAACACCGGGGAGCTGTTTTTT.

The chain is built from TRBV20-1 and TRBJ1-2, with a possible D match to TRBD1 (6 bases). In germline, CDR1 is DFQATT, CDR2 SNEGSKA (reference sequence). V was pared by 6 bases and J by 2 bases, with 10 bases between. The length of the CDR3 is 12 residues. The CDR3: CSAFTGNYGYTF. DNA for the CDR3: TGCAGTGCCTTTACAGGGAACTATGGCTACACCTTC.

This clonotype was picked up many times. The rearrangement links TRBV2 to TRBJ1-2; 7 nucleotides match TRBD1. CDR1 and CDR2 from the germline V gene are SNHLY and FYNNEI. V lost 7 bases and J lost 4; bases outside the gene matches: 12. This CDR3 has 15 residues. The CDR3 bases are TGTGCCAGCACATCAGACACGGGACAGCTCTATGGCTACACCTTC. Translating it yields CASTSDTGQLYGYTF.

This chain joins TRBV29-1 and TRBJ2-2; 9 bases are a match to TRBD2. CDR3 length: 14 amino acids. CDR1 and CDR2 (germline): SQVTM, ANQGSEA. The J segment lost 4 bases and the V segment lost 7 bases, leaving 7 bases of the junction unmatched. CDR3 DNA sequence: TGCAGCGCGGGACTAGCAAGGGGCACCGGGGAGCTGTTTTTT. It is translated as CSAGLARGTGELFF.

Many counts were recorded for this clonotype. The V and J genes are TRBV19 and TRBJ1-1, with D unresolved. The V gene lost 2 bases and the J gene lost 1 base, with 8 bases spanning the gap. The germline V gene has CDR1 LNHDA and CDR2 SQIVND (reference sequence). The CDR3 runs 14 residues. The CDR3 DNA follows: TGTGCCAGTAGTATACGGAGGCAGAACACTGAAGCTTTCTTT. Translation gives CASSIRRQNTEAFF.

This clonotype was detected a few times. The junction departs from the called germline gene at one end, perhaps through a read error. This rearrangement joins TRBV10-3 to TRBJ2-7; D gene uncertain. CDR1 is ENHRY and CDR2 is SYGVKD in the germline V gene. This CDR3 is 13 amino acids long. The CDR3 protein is CASSEIGRYEQYF. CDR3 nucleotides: TGTGCCAGCAGTGAAATCGGCCGCTACGAGCAGTACTTC.

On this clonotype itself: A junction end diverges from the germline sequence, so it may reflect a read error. The CDR3 loop reads CASSYGQTGANVLTF. The CDR3 nucleotides are TGTGCCAGCAGTTACGGACAGACCGGGGCCAACGTCCTGACTTTC. The chain links TRBV10-3 to TRBJ2-6, with D perhaps TRBD1 (6 bases). Germline CDR1 is ENHRY and CDR2 is SYGVKD. The CDR3 is 15 residues long.

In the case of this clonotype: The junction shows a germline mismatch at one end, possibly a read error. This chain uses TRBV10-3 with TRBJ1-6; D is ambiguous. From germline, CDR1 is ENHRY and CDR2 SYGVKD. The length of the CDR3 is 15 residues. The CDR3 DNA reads TGTGCCAGCAGTTACTCGTGGACTAGCGGGTCACCCCTCCACTTT. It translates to CASSYSWTSGSPLHF.

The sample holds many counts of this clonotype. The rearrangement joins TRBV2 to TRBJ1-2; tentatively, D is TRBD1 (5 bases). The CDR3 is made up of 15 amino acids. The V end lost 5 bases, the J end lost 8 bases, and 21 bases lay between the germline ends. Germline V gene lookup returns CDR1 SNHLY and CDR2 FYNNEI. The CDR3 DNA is TGTGCCAGCAGTTACCGCTCGGGGCCAGGTCAGGGCTACACCTTC. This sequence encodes CASSYRSGPGQGYTF.

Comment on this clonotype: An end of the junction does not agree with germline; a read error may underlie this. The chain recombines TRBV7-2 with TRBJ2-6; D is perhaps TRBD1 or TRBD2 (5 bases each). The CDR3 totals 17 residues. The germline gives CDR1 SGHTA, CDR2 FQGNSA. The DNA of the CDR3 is TGCGCCAGCAGCCCGGGACGGGCCAGCTCTGGGGCCAACGTCCTGACTTTC. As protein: CASSPGRASSGANVLTF.

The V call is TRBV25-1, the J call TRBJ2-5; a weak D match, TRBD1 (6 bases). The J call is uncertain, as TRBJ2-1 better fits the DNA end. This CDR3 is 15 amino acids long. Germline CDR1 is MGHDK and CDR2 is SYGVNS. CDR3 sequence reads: CASSTGTHSYNEQFF. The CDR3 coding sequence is TGTGCCAGCAGTACCGGGACACACTCTTACAATGAGCAGTTCTTC.

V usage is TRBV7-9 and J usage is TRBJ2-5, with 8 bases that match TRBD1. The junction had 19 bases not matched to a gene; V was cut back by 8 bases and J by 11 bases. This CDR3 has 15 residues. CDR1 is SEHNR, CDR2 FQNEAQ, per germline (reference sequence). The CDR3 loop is CASSRVTGATGEQYF. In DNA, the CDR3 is TGTGCCAGCTCTAGAGTGACAGGGGCGACCGGGGAGCAGTACTTC.

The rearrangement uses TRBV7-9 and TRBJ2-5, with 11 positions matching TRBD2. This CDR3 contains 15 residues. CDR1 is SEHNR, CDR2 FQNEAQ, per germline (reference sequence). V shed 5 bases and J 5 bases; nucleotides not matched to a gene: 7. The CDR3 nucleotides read TGTGCCAGCAGCGTAGTAGCGGGGGGGCTGGAGACCCAGTACTTC. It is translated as CASSVVAGGLETQYF.

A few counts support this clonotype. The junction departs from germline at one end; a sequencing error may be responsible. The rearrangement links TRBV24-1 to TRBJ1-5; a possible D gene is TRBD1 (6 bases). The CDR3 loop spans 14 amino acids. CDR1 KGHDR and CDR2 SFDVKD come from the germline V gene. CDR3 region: CASSYSIGGQPQHF. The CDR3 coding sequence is TGTGCCAGCAGTTACTCGATAGGGGGTCAGCCCCAGCATTTT.

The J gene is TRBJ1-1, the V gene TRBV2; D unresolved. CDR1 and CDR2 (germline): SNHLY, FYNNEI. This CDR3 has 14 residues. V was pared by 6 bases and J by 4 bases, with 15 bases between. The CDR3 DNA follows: TGTGCCAGCAGCGCCGTTCCGGGTCTCACTGAAGCTTTCTTT. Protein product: CASSAVPGLTEAFF.

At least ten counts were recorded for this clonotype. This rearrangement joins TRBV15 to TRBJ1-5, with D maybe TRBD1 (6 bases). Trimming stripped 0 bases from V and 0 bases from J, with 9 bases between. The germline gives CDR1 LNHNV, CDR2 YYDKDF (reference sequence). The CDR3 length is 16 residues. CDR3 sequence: CATSRDSGASNQPQHF. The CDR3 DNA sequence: TGTGCCACCAGCAGAGATTCAGGGGCTAGCAATCAGCCCCAGCATTTT.

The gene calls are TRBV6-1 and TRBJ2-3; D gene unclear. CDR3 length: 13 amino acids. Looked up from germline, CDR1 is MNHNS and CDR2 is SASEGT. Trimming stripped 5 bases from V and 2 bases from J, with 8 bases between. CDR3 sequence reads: CASSNRNTDTQYF. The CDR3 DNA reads TGTGCCAGCAGTAACAGAAACACAGATACGCAGTATTTT.

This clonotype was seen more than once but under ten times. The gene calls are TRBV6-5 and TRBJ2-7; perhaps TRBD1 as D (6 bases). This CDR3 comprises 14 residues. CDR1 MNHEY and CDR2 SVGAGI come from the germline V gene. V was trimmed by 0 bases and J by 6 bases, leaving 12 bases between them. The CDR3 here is CASSYSSGAAEQYF. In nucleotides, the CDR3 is TGTGCCAGCAGTTACTCTTCAGGGGCGGCCGAGCAGTACTTC.

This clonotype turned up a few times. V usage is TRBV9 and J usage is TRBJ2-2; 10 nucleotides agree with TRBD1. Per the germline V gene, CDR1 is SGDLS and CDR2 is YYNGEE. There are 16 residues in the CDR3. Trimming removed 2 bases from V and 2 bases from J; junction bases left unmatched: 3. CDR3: CASSVGTGDNTGELFF. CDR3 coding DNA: TGTGCCAGCAGCGTCGGGACAGGGGACAACACCGGGGAGCTGTTTTTT.

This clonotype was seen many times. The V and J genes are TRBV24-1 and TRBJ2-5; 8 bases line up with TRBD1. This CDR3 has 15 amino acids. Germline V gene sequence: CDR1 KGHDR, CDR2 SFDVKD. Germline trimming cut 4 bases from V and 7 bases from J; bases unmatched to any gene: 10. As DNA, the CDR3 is TGTGCCACCAGTGACGTCCGGGACAGGTCCGTGACCCAGTACTTC. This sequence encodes CATSDVRDRSVTQYF.

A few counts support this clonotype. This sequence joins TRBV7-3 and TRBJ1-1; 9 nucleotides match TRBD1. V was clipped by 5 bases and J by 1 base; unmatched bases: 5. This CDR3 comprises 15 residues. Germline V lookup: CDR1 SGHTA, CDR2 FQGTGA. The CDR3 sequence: CASSPTGGANTEAFF. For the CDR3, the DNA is TGTGCCAGCAGCCCTACAGGGGGCGCGAACACTGAAGCTTTCTTT.

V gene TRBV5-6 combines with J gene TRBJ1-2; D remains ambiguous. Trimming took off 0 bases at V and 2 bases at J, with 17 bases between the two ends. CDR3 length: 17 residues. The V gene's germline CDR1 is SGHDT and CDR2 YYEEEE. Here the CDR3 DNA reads TGTGCCAGCAGCTTGGTTGGTTCTGATTCAATAAACTATGGCTACACCTTC. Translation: CASSLVGSDSINYGYTF.

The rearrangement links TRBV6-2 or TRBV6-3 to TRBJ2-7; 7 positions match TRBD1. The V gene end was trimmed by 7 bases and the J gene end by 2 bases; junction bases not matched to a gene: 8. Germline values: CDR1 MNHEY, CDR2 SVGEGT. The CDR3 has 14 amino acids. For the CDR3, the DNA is TGTGCCAGCATCCCGGGACAGTATACCTACGAGCAGTACTTC. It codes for CASIPGQYTYEQYF.